The next 22 T cell receptor beta chains were all read from a single sample in a study of blood T cells in healthy people across ages. Using a J-beta primer mix together with a sample-barcoded 5' primer, a second PCR was run for roughly 6 to 11 cycles. TCRdb re-analysed the 5' RACE reads in MiXCR, keeping a single row per CDR3 protein. The data hold fewer than 800,000 distinct CDR3 sequences, with under 25% observed a single time. The source material was blood. The receptors originated from a man aged 70-80 years in good health.

The chain joins TRBV4-1 to TRBJ1-5; TRBD1 might be the D (5 bases). The germline gives CDR1 MGHRA, CDR2 YSYEKL. The length of the CDR3 is 14 residues. Trimming removed 0 bases from V and 7 bases from J, with 10 bases in between. In DNA, the CDR3 is TGCGCCAGCAGCCAAGATCAGGGTCGACAGCCCCAGCATTTT. It yields the protein CASSQDQGRQPQHF.

This clonotype was recorded a few times. This chain joins TRBV30 and TRBJ2-3; 10 nucleotides agree with TRBD2. The V gene end was trimmed by 6 bases and the J gene end by 1 base; junction bases not matched to a gene: 10. CDR1 is GTSNPN, CDR2 SVGIG, per germline (reference sequence). The CDR3 runs to 16 residues. The CDR3 reads CACSSGSPSRTDTQYF. The CDR3 DNA is TGTGCCTGTTCTAGCGGGAGCCCTAGTCGCACAGATACGCAGTATTTT.

This chain uses TRBV19 with TRBJ2-2, with D perhaps matching TRBD2 (6 bases). CDR3 length equals 15 residues. V shed 5 bases and J shed 6 bases, with 16 bases lying between them. Germline V CDR1 and CDR2: LNHDA, SQIVND (reference sequence). The CDR3 protein is CASSPSRERSGELFF. The CDR3 nucleotides read TGTGCCAGTAGTCCCTCCCGGGAGCGCTCCGGGGAGCTGTTTTTT. Supplemented by reference TRBV19 and TRBJ2-2, the full variable domain reads DGGITQSPKYLFRKEGQNVTLSCEQNLNHDAMYWYRQDPGQGLRLIYYSQIVNDFQKGDIAEGYSVSREKKESFPLTVTSAQKNPTAFYLCASSPSRERSGELFFGEGSRLTVL.

This clonotype has more than one count but fewer than ten. J is TRBJ2-5 and V is TRBV5-1, with TRBD2 matching over 12 bases. The DNA end is more similar to TRBJ2-1, so the J call may be wrong. Germline loops: CDR1 SGHRS, CDR2 YFSETQ. The CDR3 has 20 amino acids. The CDR3 protein is CASSSAILAGGPYSYNEQFF. The CDR3 DNA is TGCGCCAGCAGCTCGGCGATACTAGCGGGAGGCCCCTACTCCTACAATGAGCAGTTCTTC.

A few counts support this clonotype. V usage is TRBV14 and J usage is TRBJ2-5; possibly TRBD1 or TRBD2 for D (5 bases each). Germline V lookup: CDR1 SGHDN, CDR2 FVKESK. V lost 5 bases and J 3 bases, leaving 10 bases between the germline ends. The CDR3 has 13 residues. The CDR3 loop is CASSGDLKETQYF. CDR3 nucleotide sequence: TGTGCCAGCAGCGGGGACCTAAAAGAGACCCAGTACTTC. Looking up the rest from reference TRBV14 and TRBJ2-5 gives the full variable domain: EAGVTQFPSHSVIEKGQTVTLRCDPISGHDNLYWYRRVMGKEIKFLLHFVKESKQDESGMPNNRFLAERTGGTYSTLKVQPAELEDSGVYFCASSGDLKETQYFGPGTRLLVL.

The genes are TRBV6-2 or TRBV6-3 and TRBJ1-1; 11 bases fit TRBD1. J lost 9 bases, V lost 7 bases, and 4 bases had no gene match. The CDR3 has 12 amino acids. Germline assignment: CDR1 MNHEY and CDR2 SVGEGT. The CDR3: CASTRTGGKAFF. As DNA, the CDR3 is TGTGCCAGCACAAGGACAGGGGGCAAAGCTTTCTTT.

This clonotype turned up a few times. The chain employs TRBV12-3 or TRBV12-4 and TRBJ1-4; 9 positions match TRBD1. This CDR3 is built from 15 residues. Trimming took 1 base from V and 8 from J; bases not matched to a gene: 5. CDR3 amino acids: CASSLGDREGEKLFF. The CDR3 DNA is TGTGCCAGCAGTTTAGGGGACAGGGAAGGCGAAAAACTGTTTTTT.

This chain uses TRBV28 with TRBJ2-5; D perhaps matches TRBD1 (6 bases). The V end lost 4 bases, the J end lost 7 bases, and 13 bases lay between the germline ends. The CDR3 is made up of 13 amino acids. Per germline, CDR1 MDHEN and CDR2 SYDVKM. The CDR3 loop is CASSSGTPWTQYF. DNA of the CDR3: TGTGCCAGCAGTTCCGGGACACCGTGGACCCAGTACTTC.

The chain is built from TRBV7-6 and TRBJ2-5; D not resolved. Germline CDR1 SGHVS, CDR2 FNYEAQ. Trimming shortened V by 4 bases and J by 0 bases, and 6 bases separated the two germline ends. The CDR3 consists of 13 residues. The CDR3 loop reads CASSYPHQETQYF. The CDR3 bases are TGTGCCAGCAGCTACCCCCACCAAGAGACCCAGTACTTC.

J is TRBJ1-3 and V is TRBV6-5; TRBD1 matches 10 bases. J was trimmed by 0 bases and V by 3 bases; bases with no gene match: 5. Germline CDR1 and CDR2: MNHEY and SVGAGI. The CDR3 loop spans 17 amino acids. The CDR3 coding sequence is TGTGCCAGCAGTTATAAGGGACAGGGGCACTCTGGAAACACCATATATTTT. This sequence encodes CASSYKGQGHSGNTIYF.

CDR3 coding DNA: TGCAGCGTTGATGTAGCAGGGGGCCTACATGAGCAGTTCTTC. Its translation is CSVDVAGGLHEQFF. The genes are TRBV29-1 and TRBJ2-5; TRBD1 aligns across 8 bases. The J call is doubtful: the DNA matches TRBJ2-1 better. CDR1 and CDR2 from the germline V gene are SQVTM and ANQGSEA. The CDR3 length is 14 residues.

This clonotype was detected only a few times. The chain couples TRBV12-3 or TRBV12-4 to TRBJ1-2; unclear D gene. This CDR3 is built from 13 residues. V shed 3 bases and J shed 4 bases, with 9 bases lying between them. In nucleotides, the CDR3 is TGTGCCAGCAGTTTTGTGAAGGCCTATGGCTACACCTTC. As protein: CASSFVKAYGYTF.

The rearrangement uses TRBV20-1 and TRBJ2-7; no clear D. The CDR3 loop spans 13 amino acids. The germline CDR1 and CDR2 sequences are DFQATT and SNEGSKA (reference sequence). Trimming took 6 bases from V and 2 from J, leaving 14 bases between them. The CDR3, as DNA: TGCAGTGCCGCGCCCGTTCTTCCCTACGAGCAGTACTTC. Amino acid sequence: CSAAPVLPYEQYF.

This clonotype was observed a few times. V gene TRBV30 combines with J gene TRBJ2-7; TRBD2 matches at 10 bases. This CDR3 is built from 14 residues. Looked up from germline, CDR1 is GTSNPN and CDR2 is SVGIG (reference sequence). The V segment lost 3 bases and the J segment 4 bases; nucleotides outside the gene matches: 6. The CDR3 coding sequence is TGTGCCTGGAGGCCAGCGGGAGGGGGTTACGAGCAGTACTTC. Its protein product is CAWRPAGGGYEQYF.

In this sample, this clonotype turned up a few times. The gene calls are TRBV5-1 and TRBJ2-5; 8 positions agree with TRBD2. The DNA matches TRBJ2-1 better at its end, which makes the J call doubtful. The germline V gene has CDR1 SGHRS and CDR2 YFSETQ. The CDR3 runs 16 residues. The CDR3 spells CASSLAITGGSNEQFF. CDR3 bases: TGCGCCAGCAGCTTGGCCATTACGGGAGGGTCAAATGAGCAGTTCTTC.

This clonotype was recorded a few times. The rearrangement joins TRBV6-1 to TRBJ2-3; no definite D call. The V gene lost 5 bases and the J gene lost 2 bases, with 11 bases spanning the gap. The CDR3 is made up of 14 amino acids. Germline loops: CDR1 MNHNS, CDR2 SASEGT. CDR3 nucleotide sequence: TGTGCCAGCAGTCTCAACCGACCCACAGATACGCAGTATTTT. Amino acids: CASSLNRPTDTQYF.

This clonotype occurred a few times. The V call is TRBV20-1, the J call TRBJ2-5; the match to TRBD2 covers 9 bases. The DNA end favors TRBJ2-1, so the J call may be wrong. CDR3 length: 14 residues. Per germline, CDR1 DFQATT and CDR2 SNEGSKA (reference sequence). The CDR3 DNA is TGCAGTGCTTTGGGGGTAGCGGGAGTCAATGAGCAGTTCTTC. Its protein product is CSALGVAGVNEQFF.

This clonotype was counted at least ten times. The rearrangement uses TRBV20-1 and TRBJ2-5, with 7 positions matching TRBD2. Unmatched junction bases numbered 6, after V lost 1 base and J lost 4 bases. Germline V gene sequence: CDR1 DFQATT, CDR2 SNEGSKA (reference sequence). This CDR3 spans 14 amino acids. CDR3 loop: CSARVAAGRETQYF. The CDR3 DNA reads TGCAGTGCTAGAGTTGCAGCGGGAAGAGAGACCCAGTACTTC.

The V and J genes are TRBV5-1 and TRBJ2-5; D is uncertain. CDR1 and CDR2 from the germline V gene are SGHRS and YFSETQ. V lost 2 bases, J lost 1 base, and 12 bases lay in between. CDR3 size: 15 residues. In DNA, the CDR3 is TGCGCCAGCAGCTTCGTCGCAGAACCCCAAGAGACCCAGTACTTC. It translates to CASSFVAEPQETQYF. The full variable domain, with the rest looked up from reference TRBV5-1 and TRBJ2-5, is KAGVTQTPRYLIKTRGQQVTLSCSPISGHRSVSWYQQTPGQGLQFLFEYFSETQRNKGNFPGRFSGRQFSNSRSEMNVSTLELGDSALYLCASSFVAEPQETQYFGPGTRLLVL.

This clonotype was counted between two and nine times. V usage is TRBV5-1 and J usage is TRBJ2-5; 7 bases are shared with TRBD1. Germline V lookup: CDR1 SGHRS, CDR2 YFSETQ. V lost 4 bases, J lost 3 bases, and 6 bases stayed unmatched. The length of the CDR3 is 14 residues. The CDR3 loop reads CASSRDSEKETQYF. Written as DNA, the CDR3 is TGCGCCAGCAGCCGGGACAGCGAGAAAGAGACCCAGTACTTC.

The chain employs TRBV7-2 and TRBJ2-3; the D is unclear. V was trimmed by 4 bases and J by 3 bases, leaving 8 bases between them. Germline CDR1 is SGHTA and CDR2 is FQGNSA. CDR3 size: 13 residues. The CDR3 region is CASSYALTDTQYF. As DNA, the CDR3 is TGTGCCAGCAGCTATGCTCTTACAGATACGCAGTATTTT. The full variable domain, with the rest looked up from reference TRBV7-2 and TRBJ2-3, is GAGVSQSPSNKVTEKGKDVELRCDPISGHTALYWYRQSLGQGLEFLIYFQGNSAPDKSGLPSDRFSAERTGGSVSTLTIQRTQQEDSAVYLCASSYALTDTQYFGPGTRLTVL.

Only a few counts were recorded for this clonotype. The CDR3 DNA reads TGCGCCAGCAGCTTGGATGGGGGGACTGTTATGTACGAGCAGTACTTC. Protein: CASSLDGGTVMYEQYF. This chain links TRBV5-1 with TRBJ2-7; possibly TRBD2 for D (6 bases). With 0 bases removed from V and 4 bases from J, the gap between germline ends came to 17 bases. CDR3 length: 16 residues. Germline CDR1 SGHRS, CDR2 YFSETQ. The full variable domain, with the rest looked up from reference TRBV5-1 and TRBJ2-7, is KAGVTQTPRYLIKTRGQQVTLSCSPISGHRSVSWYQQTPGQGLQFLFEYFSETQRNKGNFPGRFSGRQFSNSRSEMNVSTLELGDSALYLCASSLDGGTVMYEQYFGPGTRLTVT.